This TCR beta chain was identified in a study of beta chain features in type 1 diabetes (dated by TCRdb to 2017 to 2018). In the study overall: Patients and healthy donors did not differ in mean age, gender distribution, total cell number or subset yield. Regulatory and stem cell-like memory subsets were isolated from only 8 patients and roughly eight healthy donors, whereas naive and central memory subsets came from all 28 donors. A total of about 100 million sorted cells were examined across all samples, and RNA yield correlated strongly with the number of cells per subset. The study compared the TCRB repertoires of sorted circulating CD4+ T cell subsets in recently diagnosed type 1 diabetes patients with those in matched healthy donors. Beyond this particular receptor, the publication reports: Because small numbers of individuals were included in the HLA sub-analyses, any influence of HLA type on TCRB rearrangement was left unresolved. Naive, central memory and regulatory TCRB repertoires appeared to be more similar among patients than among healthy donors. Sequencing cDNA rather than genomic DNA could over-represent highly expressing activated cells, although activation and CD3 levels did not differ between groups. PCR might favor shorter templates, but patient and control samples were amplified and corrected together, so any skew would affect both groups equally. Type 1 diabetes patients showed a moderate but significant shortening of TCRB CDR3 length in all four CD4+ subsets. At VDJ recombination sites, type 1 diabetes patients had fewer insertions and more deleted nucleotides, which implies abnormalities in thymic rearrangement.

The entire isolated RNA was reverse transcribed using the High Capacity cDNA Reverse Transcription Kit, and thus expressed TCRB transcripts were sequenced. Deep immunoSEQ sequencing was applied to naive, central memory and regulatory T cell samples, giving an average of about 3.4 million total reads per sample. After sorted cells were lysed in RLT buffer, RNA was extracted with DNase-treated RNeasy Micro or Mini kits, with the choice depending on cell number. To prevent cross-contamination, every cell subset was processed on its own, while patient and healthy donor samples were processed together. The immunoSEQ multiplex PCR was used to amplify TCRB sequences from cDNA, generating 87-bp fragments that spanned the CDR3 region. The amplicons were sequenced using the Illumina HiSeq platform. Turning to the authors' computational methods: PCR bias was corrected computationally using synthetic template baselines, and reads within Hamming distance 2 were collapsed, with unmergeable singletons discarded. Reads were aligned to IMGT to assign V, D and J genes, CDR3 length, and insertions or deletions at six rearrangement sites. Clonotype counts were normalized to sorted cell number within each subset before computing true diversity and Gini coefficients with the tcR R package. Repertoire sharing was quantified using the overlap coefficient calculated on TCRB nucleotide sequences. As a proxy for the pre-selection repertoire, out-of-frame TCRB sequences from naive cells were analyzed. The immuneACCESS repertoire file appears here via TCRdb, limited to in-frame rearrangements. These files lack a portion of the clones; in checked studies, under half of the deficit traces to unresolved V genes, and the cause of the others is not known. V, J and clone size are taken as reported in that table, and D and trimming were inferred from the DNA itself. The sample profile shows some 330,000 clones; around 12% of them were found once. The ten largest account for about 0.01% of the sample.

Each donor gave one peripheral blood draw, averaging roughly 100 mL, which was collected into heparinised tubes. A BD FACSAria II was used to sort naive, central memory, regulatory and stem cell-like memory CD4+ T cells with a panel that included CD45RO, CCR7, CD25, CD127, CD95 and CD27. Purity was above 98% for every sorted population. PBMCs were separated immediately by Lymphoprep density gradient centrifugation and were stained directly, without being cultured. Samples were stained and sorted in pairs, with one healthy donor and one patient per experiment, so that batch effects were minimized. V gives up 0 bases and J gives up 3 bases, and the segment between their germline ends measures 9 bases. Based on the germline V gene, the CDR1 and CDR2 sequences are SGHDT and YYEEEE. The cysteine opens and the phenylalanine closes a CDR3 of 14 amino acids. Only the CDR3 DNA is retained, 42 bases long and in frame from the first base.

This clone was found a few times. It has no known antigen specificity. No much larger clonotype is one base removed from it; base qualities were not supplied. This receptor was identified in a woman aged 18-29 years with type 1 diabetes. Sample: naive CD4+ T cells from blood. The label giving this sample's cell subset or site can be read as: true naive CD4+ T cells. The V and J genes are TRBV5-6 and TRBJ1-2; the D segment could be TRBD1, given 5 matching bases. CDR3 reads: CASSLEGRYYGYTF. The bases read TGTGCCAGCAGCTTGGAGGGGCGCTACTATGGCTACACCTTC.